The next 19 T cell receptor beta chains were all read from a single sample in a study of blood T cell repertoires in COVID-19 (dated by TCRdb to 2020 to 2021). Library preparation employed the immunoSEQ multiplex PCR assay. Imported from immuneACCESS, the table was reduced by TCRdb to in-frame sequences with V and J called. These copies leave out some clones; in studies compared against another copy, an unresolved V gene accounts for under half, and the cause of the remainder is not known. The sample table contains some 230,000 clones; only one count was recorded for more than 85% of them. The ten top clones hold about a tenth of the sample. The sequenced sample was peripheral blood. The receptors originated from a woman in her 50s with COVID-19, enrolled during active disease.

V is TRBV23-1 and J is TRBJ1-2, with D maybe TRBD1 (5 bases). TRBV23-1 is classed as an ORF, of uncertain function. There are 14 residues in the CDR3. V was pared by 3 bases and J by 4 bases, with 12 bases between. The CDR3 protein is CASSHSDSRYGYTF. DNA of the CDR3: TGCGCCAGCAGTCACTCAGACAGCCGCTATGGCTACACCTTC.

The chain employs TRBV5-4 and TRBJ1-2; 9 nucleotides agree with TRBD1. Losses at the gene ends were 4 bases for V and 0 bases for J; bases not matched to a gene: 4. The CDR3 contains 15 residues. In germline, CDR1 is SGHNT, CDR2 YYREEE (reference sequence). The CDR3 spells CASSPRDRANYGYTF. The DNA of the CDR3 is TGTGCCAGCAGCCCACGGGACAGGGCTAACTATGGCTACACCTTC.

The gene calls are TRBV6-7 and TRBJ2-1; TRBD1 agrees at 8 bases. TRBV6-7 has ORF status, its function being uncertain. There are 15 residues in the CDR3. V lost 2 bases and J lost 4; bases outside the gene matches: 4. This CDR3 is CASSYGQGSYNEQFF. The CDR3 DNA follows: TGTGCCAGCAGTTACGGACAGGGTAGTTACAATGAGCAGTTCTTC.

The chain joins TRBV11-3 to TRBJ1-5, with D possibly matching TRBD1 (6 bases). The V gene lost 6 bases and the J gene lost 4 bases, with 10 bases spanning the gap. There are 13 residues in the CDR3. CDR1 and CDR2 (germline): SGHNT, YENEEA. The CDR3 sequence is CASSEGGNQPQHF. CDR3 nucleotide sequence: TGTGCCAGCAGTGAAGGGGGTAATCAGCCCCAGCATTTT. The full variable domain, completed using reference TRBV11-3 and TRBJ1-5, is EAGVVQSPRYKIIEKKQPVAFWCNPISGHNTLYWYLQNLGQGPELLIRYENEEAVDDSQLPKDRFSAERLKGVDSTLKIQPAELGDSAVYLCASSEGGNQPQHFGDGTRLSIL.

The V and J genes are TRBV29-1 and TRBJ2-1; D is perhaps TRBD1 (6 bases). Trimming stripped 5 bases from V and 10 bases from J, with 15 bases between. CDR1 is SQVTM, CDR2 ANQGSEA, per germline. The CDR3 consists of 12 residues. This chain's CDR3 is CSVKQGPQEQFF. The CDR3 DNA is TGCAGCGTTAAACAGGGACCCCAGGAGCAGTTCTTC.

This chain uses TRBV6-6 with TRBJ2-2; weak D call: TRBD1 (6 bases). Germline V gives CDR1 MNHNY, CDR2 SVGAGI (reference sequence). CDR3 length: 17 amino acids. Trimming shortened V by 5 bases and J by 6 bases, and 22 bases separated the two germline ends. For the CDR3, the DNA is TGTGCCAGCAGTCAATCGGACAGTCTTTGGGTTGCCGGGGAGCTGTTTTTT. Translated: CASSQSDSLWVAGELFF.

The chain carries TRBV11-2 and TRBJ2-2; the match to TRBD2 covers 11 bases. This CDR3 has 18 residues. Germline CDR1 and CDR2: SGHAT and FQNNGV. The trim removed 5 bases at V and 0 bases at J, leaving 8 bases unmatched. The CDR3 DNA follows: TGTGCCAGCAGCCAAGGACTAGCGGGTCGTGCGAACACCGGGGAGCTGTTTTTT. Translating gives CASSQGLAGRANTGELFF.

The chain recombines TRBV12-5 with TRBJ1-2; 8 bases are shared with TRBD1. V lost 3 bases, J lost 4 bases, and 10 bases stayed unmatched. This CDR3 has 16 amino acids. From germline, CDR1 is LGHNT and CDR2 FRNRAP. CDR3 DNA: TGTGCTAGTGGTTTATCCGGGACAGGCGGCCTCTATGGCTACACCTTC. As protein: CASGLSGTGGLYGYTF.

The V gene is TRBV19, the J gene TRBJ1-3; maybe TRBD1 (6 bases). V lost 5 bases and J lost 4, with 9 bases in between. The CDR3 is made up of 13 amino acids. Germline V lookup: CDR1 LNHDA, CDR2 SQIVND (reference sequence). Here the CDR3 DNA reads TGTGCCAGTAGTCGGACAGTCGGAAACACCATATATTTT. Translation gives CASSRTVGNTIYF.

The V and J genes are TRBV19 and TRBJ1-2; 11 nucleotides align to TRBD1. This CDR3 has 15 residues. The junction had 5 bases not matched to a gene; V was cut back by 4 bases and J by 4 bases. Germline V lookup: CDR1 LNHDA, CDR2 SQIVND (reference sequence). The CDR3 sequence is CASSKPGQGVYGYTF. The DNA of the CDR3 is TGTGCCAGTAGTAAACCGGGACAGGGGGTCTATGGCTACACCTTC. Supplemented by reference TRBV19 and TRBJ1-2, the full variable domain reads DGGITQSPKYLFRKEGQNVTLSCEQNLNHDAMYWYRQDPGQGLRLIYYSQIVNDFQKGDIAEGYSVSREKKESFPLTVTSAQKNPTAFYLCASSKPGQGVYGYTFGSGTRLTVV.

For the CDR3, the DNA is TGTGCCAGCAGCTTGAACAGGGGGCACGACACTGAAGCTTTCTTT. It specifies CASSLNRGHDTEAFF. This chain connects TRBV7-2 to TRBJ1-1; 9 bases match TRBD1. Germline V CDR1 and CDR2: SGHTA, FQGNSA. CDR3 length: 15 amino acids. Unmatched junction bases numbered 5, after V lost 3 bases and J lost 3 bases.

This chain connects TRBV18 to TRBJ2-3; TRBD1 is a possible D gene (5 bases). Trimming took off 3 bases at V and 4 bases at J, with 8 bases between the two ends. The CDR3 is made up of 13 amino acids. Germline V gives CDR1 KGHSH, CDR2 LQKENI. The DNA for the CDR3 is TGTGCCAGCTCACCTTTGGGGCCAGATACGCAGTATTTT. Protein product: CASSPLGPDTQYF.

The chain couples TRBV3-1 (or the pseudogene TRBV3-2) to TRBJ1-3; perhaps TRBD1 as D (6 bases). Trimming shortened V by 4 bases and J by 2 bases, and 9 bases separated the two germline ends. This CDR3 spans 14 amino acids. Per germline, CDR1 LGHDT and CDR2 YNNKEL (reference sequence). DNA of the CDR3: TGTGCCAGCAGCCGGGGGGGGCCTGGAAACACCATATATTTT. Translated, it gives CASSRGGPGNTIYF.

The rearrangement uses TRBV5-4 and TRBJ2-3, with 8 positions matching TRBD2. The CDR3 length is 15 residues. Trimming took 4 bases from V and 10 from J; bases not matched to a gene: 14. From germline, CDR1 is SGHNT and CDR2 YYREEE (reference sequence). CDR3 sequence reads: CASSVQAGDKKAQYF. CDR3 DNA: TGTGCCAGCAGCGTACAAGCGGGGGACAAAAAAGCGCAGTATTTT.

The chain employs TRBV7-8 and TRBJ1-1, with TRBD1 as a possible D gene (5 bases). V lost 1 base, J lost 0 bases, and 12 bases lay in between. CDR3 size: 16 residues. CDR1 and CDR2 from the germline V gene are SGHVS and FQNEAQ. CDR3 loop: CASSLGVGGVNTEAFF. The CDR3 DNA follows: TGTGCCAGCAGCTTAGGGGTAGGAGGGGTGAACACTGAAGCTTTCTTT.

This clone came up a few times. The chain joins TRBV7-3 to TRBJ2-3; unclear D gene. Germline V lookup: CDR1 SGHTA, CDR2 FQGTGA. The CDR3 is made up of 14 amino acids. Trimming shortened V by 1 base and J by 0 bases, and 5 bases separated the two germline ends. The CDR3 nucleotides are TGTGCCAGCAGCTTAAGCGCCAGCACAGATACGCAGTATTTT. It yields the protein CASSLSASTDTQYF.

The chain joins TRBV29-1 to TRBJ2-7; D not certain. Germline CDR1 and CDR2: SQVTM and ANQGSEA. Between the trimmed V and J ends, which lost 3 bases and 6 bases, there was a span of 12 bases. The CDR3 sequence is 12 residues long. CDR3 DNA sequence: TGCAGCGTTGACAAGCCTCCTGGCGAGCAGTACTTC. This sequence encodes CSVDKPPGEQYF.

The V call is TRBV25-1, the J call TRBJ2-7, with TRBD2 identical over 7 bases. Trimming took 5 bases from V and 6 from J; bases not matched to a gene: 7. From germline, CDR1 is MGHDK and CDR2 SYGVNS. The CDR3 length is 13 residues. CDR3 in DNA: TGTGCCAGCAGTTCTTGGGGGGGGGTCGAGCAGTACTTC. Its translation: CASSSWGGVEQYF.

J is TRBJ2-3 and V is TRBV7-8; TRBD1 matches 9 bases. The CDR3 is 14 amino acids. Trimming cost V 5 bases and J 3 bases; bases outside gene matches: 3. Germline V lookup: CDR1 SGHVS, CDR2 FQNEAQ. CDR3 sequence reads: CASSPGQGTDTQYF. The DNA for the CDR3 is TGTGCCAGCAGCCCTGGACAGGGGACAGATACGCAGTATTTT.